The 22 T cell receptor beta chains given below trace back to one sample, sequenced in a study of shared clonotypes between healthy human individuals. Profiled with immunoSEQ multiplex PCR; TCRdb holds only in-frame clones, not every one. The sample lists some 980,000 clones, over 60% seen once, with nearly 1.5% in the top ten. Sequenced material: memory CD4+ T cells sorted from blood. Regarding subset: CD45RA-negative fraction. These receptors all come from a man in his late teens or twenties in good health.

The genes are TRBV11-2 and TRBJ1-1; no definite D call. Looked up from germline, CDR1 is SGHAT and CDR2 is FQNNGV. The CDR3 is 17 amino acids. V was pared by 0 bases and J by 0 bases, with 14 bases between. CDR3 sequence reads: CASSLDLLRAMNTEAFF. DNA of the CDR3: TGTGCCAGCAGCTTAGATCTCCTACGGGCTATGAACACTGAAGCTTTCTTT.

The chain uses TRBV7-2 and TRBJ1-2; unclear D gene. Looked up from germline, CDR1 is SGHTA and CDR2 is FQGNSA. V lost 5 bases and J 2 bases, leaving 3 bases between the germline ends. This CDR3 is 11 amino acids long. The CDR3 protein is CASSSNYGYTF. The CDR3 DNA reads TGTGCCAGCAGCAGCAACTATGGCTACACCTTC.

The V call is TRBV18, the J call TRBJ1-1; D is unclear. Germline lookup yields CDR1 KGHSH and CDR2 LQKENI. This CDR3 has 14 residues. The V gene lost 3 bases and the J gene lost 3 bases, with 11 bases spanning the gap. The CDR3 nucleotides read TGTGCCAGCTCACCTCCGGCAGTCTACACTGAAGCTTTCTTT. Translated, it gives CASSPPAVYTEAFF.

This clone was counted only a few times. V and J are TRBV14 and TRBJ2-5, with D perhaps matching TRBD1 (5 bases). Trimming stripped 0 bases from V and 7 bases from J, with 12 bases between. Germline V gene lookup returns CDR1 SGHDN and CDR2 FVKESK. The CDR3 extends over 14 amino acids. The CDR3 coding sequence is TGTGCCAGCAGCCAAGAGGCCCAGGGATGGACCCAGTACTTC. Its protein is CASSQEAQGWTQYF.

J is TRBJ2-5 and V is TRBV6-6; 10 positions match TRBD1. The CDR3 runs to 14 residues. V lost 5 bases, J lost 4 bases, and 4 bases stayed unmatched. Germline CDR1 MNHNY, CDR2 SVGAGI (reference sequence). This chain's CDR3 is CASSRTGGLETQYF. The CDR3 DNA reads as TGTGCCAGCAGTCGGACAGGGGGTTTAGAGACCCAGTACTTC.

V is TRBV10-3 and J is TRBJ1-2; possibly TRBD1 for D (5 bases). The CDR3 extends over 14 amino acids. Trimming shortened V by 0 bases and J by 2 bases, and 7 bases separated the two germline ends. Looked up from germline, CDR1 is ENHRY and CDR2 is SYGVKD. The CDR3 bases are TGTGCCATCAGTGAGTCCAGGACAAACTATGGCTACACCTTC. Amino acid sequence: CAISESRTNYGYTF.

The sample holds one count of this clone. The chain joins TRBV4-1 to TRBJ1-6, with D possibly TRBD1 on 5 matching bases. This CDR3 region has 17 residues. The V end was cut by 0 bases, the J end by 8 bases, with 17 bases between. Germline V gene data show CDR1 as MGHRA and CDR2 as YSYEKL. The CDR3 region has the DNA TGCGCCAGCAGCCAAGATGGTAGTCTGGGGGGGTATTCACCCCTCCACTTT. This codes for CASSQDGSLGGYSPLHF.

In DNA, the CDR3 is TGCGCCAGCAGTGAGGGCCCCGCAGGGGTCGATACGCAGTATTTT. As protein: CASSEGPAGVDTQYF. V gene TRBV10-1 combines with J gene TRBJ2-3; TRBD1 is a possible D gene (6 bases). Looked up from germline, CDR1 is WNHNN and CDR2 is SYGVQD (reference sequence). The CDR3 contains 15 residues. Trimming left V 2 bases short and J 6 bases short, with 15 bases between.

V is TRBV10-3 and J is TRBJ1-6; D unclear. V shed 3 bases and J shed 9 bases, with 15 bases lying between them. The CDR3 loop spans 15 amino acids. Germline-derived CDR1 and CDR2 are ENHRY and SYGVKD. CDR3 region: CAISDSRVMGSPLHF. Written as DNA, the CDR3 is TGTGCCATCAGTGACTCCCGGGTTATGGGTTCACCCCTCCACTTT.

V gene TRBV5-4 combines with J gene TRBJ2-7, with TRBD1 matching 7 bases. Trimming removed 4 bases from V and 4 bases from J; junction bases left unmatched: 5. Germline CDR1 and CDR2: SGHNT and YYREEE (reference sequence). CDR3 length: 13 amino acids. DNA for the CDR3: TGTGCCAGCAGCGCGACAGGGACGTACGAGCAGTACTTC. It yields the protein CASSATGTYEQYF.

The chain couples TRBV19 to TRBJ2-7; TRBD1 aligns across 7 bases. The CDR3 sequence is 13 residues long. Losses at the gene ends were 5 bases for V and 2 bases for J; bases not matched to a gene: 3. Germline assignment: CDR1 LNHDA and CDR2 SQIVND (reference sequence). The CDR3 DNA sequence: TGTGCCAGTAGTCCGGACAGGACCTACGAGCAGTACTTC. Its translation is CASSPDRTYEQYF.

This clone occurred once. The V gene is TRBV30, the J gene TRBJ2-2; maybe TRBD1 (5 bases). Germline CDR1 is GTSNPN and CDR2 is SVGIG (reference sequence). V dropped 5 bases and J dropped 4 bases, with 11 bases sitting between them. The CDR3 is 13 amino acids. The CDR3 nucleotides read TGTGCCTGGGCAGGACAATCCACCGGGGAGCTGTTTTTT. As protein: CAWAGQSTGELFF.

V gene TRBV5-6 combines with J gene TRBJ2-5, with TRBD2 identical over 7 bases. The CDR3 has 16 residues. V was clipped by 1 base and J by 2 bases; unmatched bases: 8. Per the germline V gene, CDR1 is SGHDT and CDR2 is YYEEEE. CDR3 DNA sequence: TGTGCCAGCAGCTTGTTTCTAGCGGTCAATCAAGAGACCCAGTACTTC. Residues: CASSLFLAVNQETQYF.

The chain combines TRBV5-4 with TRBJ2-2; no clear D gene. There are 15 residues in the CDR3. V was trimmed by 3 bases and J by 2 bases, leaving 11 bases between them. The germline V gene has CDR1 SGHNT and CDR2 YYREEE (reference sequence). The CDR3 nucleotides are TGTGCCAGCAGCTCTGACATGGCTAACACCGGGGAGCTGTTTTTT. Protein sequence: CASSSDMANTGELFF.

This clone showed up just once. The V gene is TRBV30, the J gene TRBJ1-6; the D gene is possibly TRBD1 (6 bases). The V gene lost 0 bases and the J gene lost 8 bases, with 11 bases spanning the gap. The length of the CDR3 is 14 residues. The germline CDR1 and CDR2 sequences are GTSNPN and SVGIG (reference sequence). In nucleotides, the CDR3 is TGTGCCTGGAGTGTACGCAGGGGAGATTCACCCCTCCACTTT. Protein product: CAWSVRRGDSPLHF.

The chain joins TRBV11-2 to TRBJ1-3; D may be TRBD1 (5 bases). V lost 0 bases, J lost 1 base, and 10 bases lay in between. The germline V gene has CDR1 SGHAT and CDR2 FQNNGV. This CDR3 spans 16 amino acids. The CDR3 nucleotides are TGTGCCAGCAGCTTAGATCGGACATGGTCTGGAAACACCATATATTTT. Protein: CASSLDRTWSGNTIYF.

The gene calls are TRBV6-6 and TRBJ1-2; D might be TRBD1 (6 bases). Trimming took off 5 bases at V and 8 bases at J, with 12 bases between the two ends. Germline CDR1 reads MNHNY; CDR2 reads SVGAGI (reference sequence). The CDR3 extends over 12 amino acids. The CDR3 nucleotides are TGTGCCAGCAGTAATACCAGGGGCGGCTACACCTTC. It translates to CASSNTRGGYTF.

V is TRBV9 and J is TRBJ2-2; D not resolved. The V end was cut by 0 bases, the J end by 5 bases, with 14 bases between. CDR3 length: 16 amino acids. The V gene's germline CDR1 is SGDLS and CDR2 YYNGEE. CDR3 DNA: TGTGCCAGCAGCGTAGTGGATTACAATCCGACCGGGGAGCTGTTTTTT. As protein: CASSVVDYNPTGELFF.

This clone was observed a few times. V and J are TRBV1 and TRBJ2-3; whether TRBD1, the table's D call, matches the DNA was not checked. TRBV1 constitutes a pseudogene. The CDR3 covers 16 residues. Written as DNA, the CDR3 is TGCACCAGCAGCCACCAACAGGGGGGACGGACAGATACGCAGTATTTT. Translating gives CTSSHQQGGRTDTQYF.

The CDR3 sequence: CASSLQGWEQYF. In nucleotides, the CDR3 is TGTGCCAGCAGCTTACAGGGGTGGGAGCAGTACTTC. The gene calls are TRBV7-8 and TRBJ2-7; a weak D match, TRBD1 (6 bases). This CDR3 spans 12 amino acids. Between the trimmed V and J ends, which lost 2 bases and 7 bases, there was a span of 9 bases. Germline V CDR1 and CDR2: SGHVS, FQNEAQ.

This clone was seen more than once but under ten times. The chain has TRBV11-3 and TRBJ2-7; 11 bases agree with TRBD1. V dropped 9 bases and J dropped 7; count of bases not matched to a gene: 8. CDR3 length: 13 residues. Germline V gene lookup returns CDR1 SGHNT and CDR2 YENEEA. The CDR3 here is CAREGQGVREQYF. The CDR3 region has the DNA TGTGCCAGAGAGGGACAGGGGGTTCGGGAGCAGTACTTC.

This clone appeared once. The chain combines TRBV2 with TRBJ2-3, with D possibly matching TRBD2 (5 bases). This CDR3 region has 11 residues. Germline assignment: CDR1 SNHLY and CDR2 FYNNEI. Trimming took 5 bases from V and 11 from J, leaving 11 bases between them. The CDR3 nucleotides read TGTGCCAGCAGTTCAGCGGTGGAGCAGTATTTT. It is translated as CASSSAVEQYF.